This T cell receptor (beta chain) is from a study of cytomegalovirus exposure and HLA in healthy donors. V gave up 0 bases and J gave up 7 bases, with 10 bases separating them. The CDR3 totals 13 residues. Germline CDR1 is SQVTM and CDR2 is ANQGSEA. Primers: 60 Vbeta forward and 13 Jbeta reverse. Here immunoSEQ multiplex PCR was the method, and the copy in TCRdb shows in-frame clones only, minus some. The data show 100,000 to 150,000 clones, 81% seen once. J is TRBJ1-3 and V is TRBV29-1; D is uncertain. The receptor was derived from a man between 18 and 35 years old in good health and CMV-seropositive. Sequencing was done on a sample of PBMCs. CDR3 amino acids: CSVEDRGSNTIYF. The DNA of the CDR3 is TGCAGCGTTGAAGATCGAGGGTCGAACACCATATATTTT.